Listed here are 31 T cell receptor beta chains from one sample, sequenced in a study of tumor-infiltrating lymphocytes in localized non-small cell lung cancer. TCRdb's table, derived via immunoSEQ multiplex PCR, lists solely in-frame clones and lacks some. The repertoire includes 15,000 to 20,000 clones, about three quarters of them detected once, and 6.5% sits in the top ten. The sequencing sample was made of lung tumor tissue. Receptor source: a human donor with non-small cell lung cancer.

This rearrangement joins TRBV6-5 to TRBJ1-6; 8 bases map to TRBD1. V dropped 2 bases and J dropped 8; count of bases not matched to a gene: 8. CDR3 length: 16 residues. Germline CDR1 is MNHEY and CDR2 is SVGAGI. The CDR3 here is CASSYATDRAHSPLHF. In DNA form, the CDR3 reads TGTGCCAGCAGTTACGCTACGGACAGGGCGCATTCACCCCTCCACTTT.

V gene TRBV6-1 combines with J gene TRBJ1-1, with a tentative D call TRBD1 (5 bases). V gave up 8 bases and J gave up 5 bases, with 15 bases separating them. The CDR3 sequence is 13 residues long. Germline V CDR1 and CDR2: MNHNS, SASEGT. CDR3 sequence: CASPTAGLTEAFF. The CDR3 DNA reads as TGTGCCAGCCCGACAGCAGGGCTAACTGAAGCTTTCTTT.

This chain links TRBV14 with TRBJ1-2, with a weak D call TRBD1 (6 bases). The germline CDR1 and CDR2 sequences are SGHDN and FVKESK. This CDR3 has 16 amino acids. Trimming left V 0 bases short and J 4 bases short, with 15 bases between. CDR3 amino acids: CASSQEQWTVGYGYTF. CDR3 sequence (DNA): TGTGCCAGCAGCCAAGAACAATGGACAGTGGGCTATGGCTACACCTTC.

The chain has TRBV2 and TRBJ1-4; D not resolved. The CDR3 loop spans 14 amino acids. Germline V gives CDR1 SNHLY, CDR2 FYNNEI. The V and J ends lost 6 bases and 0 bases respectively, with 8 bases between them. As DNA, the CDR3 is TGTGCCAGCAGCGTTAGAGCAACTAATGAAAAACTGTTTTTT. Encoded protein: CASSVRATNEKLFF.

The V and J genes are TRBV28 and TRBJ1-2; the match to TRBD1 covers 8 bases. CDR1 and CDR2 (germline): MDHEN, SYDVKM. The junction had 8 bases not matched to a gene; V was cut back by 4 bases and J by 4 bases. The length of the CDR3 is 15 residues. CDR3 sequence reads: CASSSIDTGGYGYTF. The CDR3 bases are TGTGCCAGCAGTTCCATAGACACAGGGGGCTATGGCTACACCTTC.

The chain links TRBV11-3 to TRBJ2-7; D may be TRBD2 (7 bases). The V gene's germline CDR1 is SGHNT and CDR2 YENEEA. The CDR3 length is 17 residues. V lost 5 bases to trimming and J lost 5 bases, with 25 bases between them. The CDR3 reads CASSPGLGGGASHEQYF. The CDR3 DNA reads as TGTGCCAGCAGCCCCGGCCTAGGGGGGGGCGCATCCCACGAGCAGTACTTC.

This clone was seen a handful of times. The CDR3 is CASSDQGSTEAFF. The CDR3 DNA reads TGTGCCAGCAGTGATCAGGGGAGCACTGAAGCTTTCTTT. The chain uses TRBV6-1 and TRBJ1-1, with D perhaps matching TRBD1 (6 bases). The CDR3 has 13 amino acids. V gave up 3 bases and J gave up 4 bases, with 9 bases separating them. The germline CDR1 and CDR2 sequences are MNHNS and SASEGT.

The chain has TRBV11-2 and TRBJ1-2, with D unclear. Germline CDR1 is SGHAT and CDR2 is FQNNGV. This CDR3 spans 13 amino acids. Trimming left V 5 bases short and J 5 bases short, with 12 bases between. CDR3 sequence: CASSRSGRYGYTF. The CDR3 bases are TGTGCCAGCAGCCGCTCCGGTCGATATGGCTACACCTTC.

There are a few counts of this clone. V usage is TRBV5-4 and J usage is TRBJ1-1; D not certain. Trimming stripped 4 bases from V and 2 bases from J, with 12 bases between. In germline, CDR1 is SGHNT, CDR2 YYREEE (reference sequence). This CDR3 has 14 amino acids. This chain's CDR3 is CASSPPGPNTEAFF. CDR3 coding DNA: TGTGCCAGCAGCCCCCCGGGCCCTAACACTGAAGCTTTCTTT.

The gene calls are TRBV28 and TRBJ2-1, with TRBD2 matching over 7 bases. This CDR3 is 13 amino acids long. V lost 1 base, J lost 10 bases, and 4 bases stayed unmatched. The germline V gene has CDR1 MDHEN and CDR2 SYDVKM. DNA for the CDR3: TGTGCCAGCAGTTTATCTCAGCGGGACGAGCAGTTCTTC. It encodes CASSLSQRDEQFF. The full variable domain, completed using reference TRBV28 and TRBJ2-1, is DVKVTQSSRYLVKRTGEKVFLECVQDMDHENMFWYRQDPGLGLRLIYFSYDVKMKEKGDIPEGYSVSREKKERFSLILESASTNQTSMYLCASSLSQRDEQFFGPGTRLTVL.

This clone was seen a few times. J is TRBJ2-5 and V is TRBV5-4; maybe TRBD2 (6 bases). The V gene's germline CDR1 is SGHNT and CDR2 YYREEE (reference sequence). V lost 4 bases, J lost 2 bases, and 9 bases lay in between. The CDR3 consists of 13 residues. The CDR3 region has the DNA TGTGCCAGCAGCCCCGGGGGACAAGAGACCCAGTACTTC. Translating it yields CASSPGGQETQYF.

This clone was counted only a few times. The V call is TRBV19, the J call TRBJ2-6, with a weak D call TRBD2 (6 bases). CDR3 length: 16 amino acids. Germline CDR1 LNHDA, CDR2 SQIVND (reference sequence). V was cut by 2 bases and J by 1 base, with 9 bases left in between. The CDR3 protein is CASSIQGLSGANVLTF. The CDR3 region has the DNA TGTGCCAGTAGTATACAGGGACTGTCTGGGGCCAACGTCCTGACTTTC.

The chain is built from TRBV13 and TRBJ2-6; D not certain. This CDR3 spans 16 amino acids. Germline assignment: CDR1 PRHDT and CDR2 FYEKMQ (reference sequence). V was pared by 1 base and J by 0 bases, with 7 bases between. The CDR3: CASSLELNSGANVLTF. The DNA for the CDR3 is TGTGCCAGCAGCTTAGAACTCAACTCTGGGGCCAACGTCCTGACTTTC.

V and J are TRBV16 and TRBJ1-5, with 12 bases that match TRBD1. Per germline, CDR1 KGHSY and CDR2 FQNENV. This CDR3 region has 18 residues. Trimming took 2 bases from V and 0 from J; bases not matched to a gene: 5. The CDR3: CASSQGTGGRYSNQPQHF. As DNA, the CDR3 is TGTGCCAGCAGCCAAGGGACAGGGGGCAGGTATAGCAATCAGCCCCAGCATTTT.

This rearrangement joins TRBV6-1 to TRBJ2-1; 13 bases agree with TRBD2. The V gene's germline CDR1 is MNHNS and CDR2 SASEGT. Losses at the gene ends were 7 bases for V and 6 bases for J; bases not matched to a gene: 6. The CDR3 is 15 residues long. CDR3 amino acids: CASTGWTSGSNEQFF. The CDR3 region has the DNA TGTGCCAGCACCGGTTGGACTAGCGGGAGCAATGAGCAGTTCTTC.

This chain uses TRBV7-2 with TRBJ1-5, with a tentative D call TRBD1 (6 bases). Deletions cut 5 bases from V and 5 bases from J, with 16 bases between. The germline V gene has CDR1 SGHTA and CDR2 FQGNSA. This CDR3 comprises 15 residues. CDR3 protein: CASSSRWGGDQPQHF. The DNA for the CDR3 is TGTGCCAGCAGCAGCAGGTGGGGGGGCGATCAGCCCCAGCATTTT.

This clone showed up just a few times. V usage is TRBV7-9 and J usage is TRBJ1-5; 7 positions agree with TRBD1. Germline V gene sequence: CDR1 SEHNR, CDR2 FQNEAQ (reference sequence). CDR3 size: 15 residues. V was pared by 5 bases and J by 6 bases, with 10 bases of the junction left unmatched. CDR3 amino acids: CASSRGTVKGQPQHF. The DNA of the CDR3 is TGTGCCAGCAGCCGGGGGACAGTGAAAGGTCAGCCCCAGCATTTT.

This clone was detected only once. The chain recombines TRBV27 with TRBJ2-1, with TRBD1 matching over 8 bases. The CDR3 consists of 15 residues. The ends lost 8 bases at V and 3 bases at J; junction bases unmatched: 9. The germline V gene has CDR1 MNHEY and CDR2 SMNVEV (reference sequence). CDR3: CASGPGTGNYNEQFF. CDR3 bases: TGTGCCAGCGGACCCGGGACAGGAAACTACAATGAGCAGTTCTTC.

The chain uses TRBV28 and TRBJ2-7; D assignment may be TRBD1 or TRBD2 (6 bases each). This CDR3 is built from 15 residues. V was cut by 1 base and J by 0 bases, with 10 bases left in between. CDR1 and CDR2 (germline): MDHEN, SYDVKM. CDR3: CASSLLGGSSYEQYF. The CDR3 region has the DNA TGTGCCAGCAGTTTATTAGGGGGGAGCTCCTACGAGCAGTACTTC.

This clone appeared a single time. The CDR3 nucleotides are TGTGCCAGCAGCTTGGAGCGATATCGAGGGGGCTTAGAGACCCAGTACTTC. This translates into CASSLERYRGGLETQYF. This chain connects TRBV5-5 to TRBJ2-5; TRBD1 agrees at 7 bases. The CDR3 covers 17 residues. Germline CDR1 and CDR2: SGHKS and YYEKEE (reference sequence). The V gene end was trimmed by 0 bases and the J gene end by 4 bases; junction bases not matched to a gene: 12.

The CDR3 DNA sequence: TGTGCCAGCAGTCTTGATGGGGGCAGAATCTGGGAGCAGTACTTC. Translating it yields CASSLDGGRIWEQYF. The gene calls are TRBV7-2 and TRBJ2-7; D may be TRBD1 (6 bases). The V gene's germline CDR1 is SGHTA and CDR2 FQGNSA. The CDR3 is made up of 15 amino acids. Trimming removed 6 bases at V and 7 bases at J, with 22 bases between. Filled out from reference TRBV7-2 and TRBJ2-7, the complete variable domain reads GAGVSQSPSNKVTEKGKDVELRCDPISGHTALYWYRQSLGQGLEFLIYFQGNSAPDKSGLPSDRFSAERTGGSVSTLTIQRTQQEDSAVYLCASSLDGGRIWEQYFGPGTRLTVT.

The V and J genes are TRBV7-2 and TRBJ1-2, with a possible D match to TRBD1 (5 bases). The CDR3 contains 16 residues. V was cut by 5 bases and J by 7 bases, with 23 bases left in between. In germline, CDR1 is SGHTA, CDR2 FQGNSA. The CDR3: CASSTNMLGGGRGYTF. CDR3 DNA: TGTGCCAGCAGCACGAACATGCTGGGGGGAGGCCGTGGCTACACCTTC. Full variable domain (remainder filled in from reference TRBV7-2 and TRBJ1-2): GAGVSQSPSNKVTEKGKDVELRCDPISGHTALYWYRQSLGQGLEFLIYFQGNSAPDKSGLPSDRFSAERTGGSVSTLTIQRTQQEDSAVYLCASSTNMLGGGRGYTFGSGTRLTVV.

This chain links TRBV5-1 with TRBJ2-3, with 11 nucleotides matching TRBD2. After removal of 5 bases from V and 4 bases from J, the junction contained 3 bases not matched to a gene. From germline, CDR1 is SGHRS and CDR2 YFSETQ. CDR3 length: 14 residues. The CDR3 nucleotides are TGCGCCAGCAGACCGACTAGCGGGGCAGATACGCAGTATTTT. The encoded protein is CASRPTSGADTQYF.

CDR3 in amino acids: CASSSSFTGNTIYF. The CDR3 DNA follows: TGTGCCAGCAGTTCCTCATTCACAGGAAACACCATATATTTT. The chain recombines TRBV28 with TRBJ1-3, with D hard to call. There are 14 residues in the CDR3. Looked up from germline, CDR1 is MDHEN and CDR2 is SYDVKM. With 4 bases removed from V and 4 bases from J, the gap between germline ends came to 11 bases.

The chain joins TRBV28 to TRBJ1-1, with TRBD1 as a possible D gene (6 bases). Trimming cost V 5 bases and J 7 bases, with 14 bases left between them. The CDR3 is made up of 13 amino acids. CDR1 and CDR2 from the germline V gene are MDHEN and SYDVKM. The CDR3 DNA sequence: TGTGCCAGCAGTCCTGGGACATGGAGTGAAGCTTTCTTT. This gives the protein CASSPGTWSEAFF.

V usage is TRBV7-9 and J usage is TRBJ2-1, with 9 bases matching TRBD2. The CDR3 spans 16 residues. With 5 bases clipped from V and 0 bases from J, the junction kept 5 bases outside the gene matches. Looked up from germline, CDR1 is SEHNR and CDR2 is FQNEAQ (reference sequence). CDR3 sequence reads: CASSPISGGSYNEQFF. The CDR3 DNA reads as TGTGCCAGCAGCCCTATTAGCGGGGGCTCCTACAATGAGCAGTTCTTC.

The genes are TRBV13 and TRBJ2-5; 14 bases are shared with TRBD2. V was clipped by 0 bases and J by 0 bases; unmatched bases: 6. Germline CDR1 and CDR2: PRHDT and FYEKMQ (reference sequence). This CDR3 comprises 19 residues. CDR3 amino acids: CASSLGRLAGGGYQETQYF. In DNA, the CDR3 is TGTGCCAGCAGCTTAGGCCGACTAGCGGGGGGGGGCTACCAAGAGACCCAGTACTTC.

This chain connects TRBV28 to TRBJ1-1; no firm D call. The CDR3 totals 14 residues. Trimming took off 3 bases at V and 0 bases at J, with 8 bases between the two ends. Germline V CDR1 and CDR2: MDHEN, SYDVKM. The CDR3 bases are TGTGCCAGCAGTTTCCAGAATATGAACACTGAAGCTTTCTTT. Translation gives CASSFQNMNTEAFF.

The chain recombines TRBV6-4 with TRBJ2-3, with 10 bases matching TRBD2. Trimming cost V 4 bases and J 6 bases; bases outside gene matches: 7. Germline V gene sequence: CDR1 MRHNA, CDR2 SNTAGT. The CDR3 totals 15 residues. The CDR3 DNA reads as TGTGCCAGCAGTGCACTAGCGGGGTCTGGCGATACGCAGTATTTT. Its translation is CASSALAGSGDTQYF.

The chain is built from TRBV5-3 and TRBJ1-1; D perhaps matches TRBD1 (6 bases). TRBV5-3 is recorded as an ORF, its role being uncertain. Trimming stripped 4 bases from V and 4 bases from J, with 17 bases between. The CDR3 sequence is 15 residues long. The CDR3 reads CARSKRGGAGTEAFF. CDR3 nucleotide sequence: TGTGCCAGAAGCAAACGAGGGGGGGCAGGCACTGAAGCTTTCTTT.

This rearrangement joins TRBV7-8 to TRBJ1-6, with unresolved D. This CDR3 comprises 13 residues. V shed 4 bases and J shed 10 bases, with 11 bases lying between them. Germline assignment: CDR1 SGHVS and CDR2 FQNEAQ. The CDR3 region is CASSSSKESPLHF. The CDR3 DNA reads TGTGCCAGCAGCTCATCCAAGGAGTCACCCCTCCACTTT.